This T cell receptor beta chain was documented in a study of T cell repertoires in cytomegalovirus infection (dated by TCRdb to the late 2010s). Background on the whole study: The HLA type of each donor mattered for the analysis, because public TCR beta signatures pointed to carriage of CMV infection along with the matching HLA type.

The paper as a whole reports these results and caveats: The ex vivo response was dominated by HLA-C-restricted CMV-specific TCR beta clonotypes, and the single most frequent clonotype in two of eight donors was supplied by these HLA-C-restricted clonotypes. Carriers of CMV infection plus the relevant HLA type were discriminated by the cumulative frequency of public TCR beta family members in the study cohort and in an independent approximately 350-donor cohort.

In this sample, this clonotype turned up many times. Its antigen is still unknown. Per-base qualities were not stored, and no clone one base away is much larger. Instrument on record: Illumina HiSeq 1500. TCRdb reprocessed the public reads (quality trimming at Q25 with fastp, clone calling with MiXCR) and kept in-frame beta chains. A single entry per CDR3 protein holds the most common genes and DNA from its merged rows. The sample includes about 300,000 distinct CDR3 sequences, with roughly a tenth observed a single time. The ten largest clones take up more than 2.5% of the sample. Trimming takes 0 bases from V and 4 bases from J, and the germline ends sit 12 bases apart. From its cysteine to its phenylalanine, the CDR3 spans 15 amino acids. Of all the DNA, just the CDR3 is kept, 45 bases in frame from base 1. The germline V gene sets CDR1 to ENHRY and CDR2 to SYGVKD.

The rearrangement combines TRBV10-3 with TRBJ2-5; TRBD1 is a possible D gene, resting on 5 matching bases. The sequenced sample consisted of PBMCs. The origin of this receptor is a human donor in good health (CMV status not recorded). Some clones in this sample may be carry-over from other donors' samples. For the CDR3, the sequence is CAISESSGIGETQYF. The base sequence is TGTGCCATCAGTGAGTCATCAGGGATTGGAGAGACCCAGTACTTC.